Listed below are T cell receptor beta chains from one sample, sequenced in a study of neurological immune-mediated disorders. TCRdb processed the 5' RACE reads anew with MiXCR; each CDR3 protein has one entry. This sample has roughly 28,000 distinct CDR3 sequences, with around 12% found just once. Sequenced material: PBMCs. All receptors derive from a man between 60 and 75 years old in good health. Both conserved end residues are part of each CDR3. Each record gives: clone size, V gene, D gene, J gene, CDR3 DNA, CDR3 protein. A D gene is named only where the DNA matches it firmly. Clone size is given for some rows only: seen once, a few or many times, or a class if the clone is expanded.

many	TRBV7-8	TRBD1	TRBJ1-5	TGTGCCAGCAGCTCCGGACAGGGACGGGATCAGCCCCAGCATTTT	CASSSGQGRDQPQHF
many	TRBV20-1	TRBD1	TRBJ1-5	TGCAGTGCGGCGGGACAGGGGAGGAATCAGCCCCAGCATTTT	CSAAGQGRNQPQHF
many	TRBV28	.	TRBJ1-1	TGTGCCAGCAGCCCTCCGAAGGGAAGTAACACTGAAGCTTTCTTT	CASSPPKGSNTEAFF
many	TRBV6-5	.	TRBJ2-2	TGTGCCAGCAGTTACATGAGCACCGGGGAGCTGTTTTTT	CASSYMSTGELFF
many	TRBV6-1	.	TRBJ2-1	TGTGCCAGCAGTGGTTGGCGGGGAAGGTCCCGTAATGAGCAGTTCTTC	CASSGWRGRSRNEQFF
medium-sized	TRBV9	TRBD2	TRBJ2-1	TGTGCCAGCAGCGCTCGGGAGGGCCTGATGAATGAGCAGTTCTTC	CASSAREGLMNEQFF
.	TRBV6-2/TRBV6-3	.	TRBJ1-1	TGTGCCAGCTGTTACCTCAGTCGGAACACTGAAGGTTTCTTT	CASCYLSRNTEGFF
many	TRBV10-2	.	TRBJ2-5	TGCGCCAGCAGTGATAGGGAACGCGGCCGGACCCAGTACTTC	CASSDRERGRTQYF
.	TRBV19	.	TRBJ2-1	TGTGCCTCCAAGCCCAGGGGCTACAATGAGCAGTTCTTC	CASKPRGYNEQFF
.	TRBV2	TRBD2	TRBJ2-1	TGTGCCAGCAGAAGGACTAGCGGGAATCTAAATGAGCAGTTCTTC	CASRRTSGNLNEQFF
many	TRBV29-1	TRBD1	TRBJ2-3	TGCAGCGTTGAGGGACAGGGTGTAGCGGTGAATACGCAGTATTTT	CSVEGQGVAVNTQYF
once	TRBV6-2/TRBV6-3	.	TRBJ2-3	TGTGCCAGCAGTTACGCCCTTCTAGGGGCCAGTGGCACAGATACGCAGTATTTT	CASSYALLGASGTDTQYF
many	TRBV20-1	TRBD1	TRBJ2-4	TGCAGTGCTAGTGGGTCGGTGGGACAGGGGGCTGTATTTGGGAAGCAAACAAACATTCAGTACTTC	CSASGSVGQGAVFGKQTNIQYF
many	TRBV5-1	TRBD2	TRBJ2-1	TGCGCCAGCAGCCCCTGGAGGGCTAGCGGACCTAATGAGCAGTTCTTC	CASSPWRASGPNEQFF
medium-sized	TRBV15	TRBD2	TRBJ2-5	TGTGCCACCAGCTCCACTAGCGGCATCCAAGAGACCCAGTACTTC	CATSSTSGIQETQYF
many	TRBV12-3/TRBV12-4	TRBD2	TRBJ2-5	TGTGCCAGCAGTTTAGGGCTAGCGGGGGGACACTACCAAGAGACCCAGTACTTC	CASSLGLAGGHYQETQYF
many	TRBV4-3	.	TRBJ2-1	TGCGCCAGCAGCCAAGATGAGAGGGGAGGTCGTGAGCAGTTCTTC	CASSQDERGGREQFF
many	TRBV7-2	.	TRBJ1-1	TGTGCCAGCTCACGAATGTTCGCTGAAGCTTTCTTT	CASSRMFAEAFF
many	TRBV11-1	.	TRBJ2-7	TGTGCCAGCACCGGGACGTTCGCCTACGAGCAGTACTTC	CASTGTFAYEQYF
many	TRBV10-3	.	TRBJ2-3	TGTGCCATCAGTCCAGGGGGGACCACAGATACGCAGTATTTT	CAISPGGTTDTQYF
many	TRBV10-3	.	TRBJ1-2	TGTGCCATCAGTGAGGCCCATCTTTATGGCTACACCTTC	CAISEAHLYGYTF
many	TRBV7-9	TRBD1	TRBJ1-2	TGTGCCAGCAGCCGCAAAGACCCCGGACAGGATAACTATGGCTACACCTTC	CASSRKDPGQDNYGYTF
few	TRBV7-7	.	TRBJ2-5	TGTGCTAGCAGCCCCCGGACCTCGGGAGAGACCCAGTACTTC	CASSPRTSGETQYF
few	TRBV12-3/TRBV12-4	.	TRBJ2-7	TGTGCCAGCAGTCCCTCGGACAGCTCCTACGAGCAGTACTTC	CASSPSDSSYEQYF
many	TRBV6-2/TRBV6-3	.	TRBJ2-7	TGTGCCAGCACCCAAGGGGAAACCGACTACGAGCAGTACTTC	CASTQGETDYEQYF
many	TRBV5-1	.	TRBJ2-2	TGCGCCAGCAGCTTAGACTACCCCACCGGGGAGCTGTTTTTT	CASSLDYPTGELFF
many	TRBV5-1	.	TRBJ2-2	TGCGCCAGCAGCTTACGACAAGACCAAGCCGGGGAGCTGTTTTTT	CASSLRQDQAGELFF
many	TRBV9	TRBD1	TRBJ2-6	TGTGCCAGCAGCGTAGGTCCGGGACAGGGATTCTCTGGGGCCAACGTCCTGACTTTC	CASSVGPGQGFSGANVLTF
many	TRBV7-2	TRBD2	TRBJ2-5	TGTGCCAGCAGCTTTCGTAGCGGGAGGGAAGAGACCCAGTACTTC	CASSFRSGREETQYF
many	TRBV4-2	TRBD1	TRBJ1-1	TGTGCCAGCAGCCAGACAGGGGCCAACACTGAAGCTTTCTTT	CASSQTGANTEAFF